The 31 T cell receptor beta chains given below trace back to one sample, sequenced in a study of blood T cell repertoires in COVID-19. Data came from immunoSEQ multiplex PCR; TCRdb stores just in-frame clones and leaves some out. The sample yields roughly 120,000 clones, about two thirds seen once. Sequences were obtained from peripheral blood. The receptors come from a human donor with acute or convalescent COVID-19. The donor label of this sample is uncertain.

The chain links TRBV7-6 to TRBJ1-1; perhaps TRBD1 as D (6 bases). There are 16 residues in the CDR3. CDR1 is SGHVS, CDR2 FNYEAQ, per germline. V was shortened by 2 bases and J by 4 bases, with 17 bases between the two germline ends. This CDR3 reads CASSLMATGRGTEAFF. The DNA for the CDR3 is TGTGCCAGCAGCTTAATGGCGACAGGTAGGGGCACTGAAGCTTTCTTT.

This chain connects TRBV5-1 to TRBJ1-6, with TRBD1 identical over 9 bases. The J segment lost 10 bases and the V segment lost 1 base, leaving 9 bases of the junction unmatched. Germline assignment: CDR1 SGHRS and CDR2 YFSETQ. The CDR3 extends over 16 amino acids. CDR3 coding DNA: TGCGCCAGCAGCTTGACCCTGACAGGGGGGGGATCACCCCTCCACTTT. It specifies CASSLTLTGGGSPLHF. The full variable domain, rest sourced from reference TRBV5-1 and TRBJ1-6, is KAGVTQTPRYLIKTRGQQVTLSCSPISGHRSVSWYQQTPGQGLQFLFEYFSETQRNKGNFPGRFSGRQFSNSRSEMNVSTLELGDSALYLCASSLTLTGGGSPLHFGNGTRLTVT.

The chain carries TRBV5-4 and TRBJ1-1, with D possibly TRBD1 on 6 matching bases. CDR3 length: 13 amino acids. V was shortened by 2 bases and J by 11 bases, with 16 bases between the two germline ends. Per germline, CDR1 SGHNT and CDR2 YYREEE (reference sequence). The CDR3 DNA reads as TGTGCCAGCAGCTTTCGGACAGCTGAGCGCGCTTTCTTT. This translates into CASSFRTAERAFF. Full variable domain (outside the CDR3, taken from reference TRBV5-4 and TRBJ1-1): ETGVTQSPTHLIKTRGQQVTLRCSSQSGHNTVSWYQQALGQGPQFIFQYYREEENGRGNFPPRFSGLQFPNYSSELNVNALELDDSALYLCASSFRTAERAFFGQGTRLTVV.

V usage is TRBV2 and J usage is TRBJ1-6; 10 bases line up with TRBD1. CDR3 size: 14 residues. With V trimmed by 6 bases and J by 15 bases, 11 bases remained unmatched. The germline gives CDR1 SNHLY, CDR2 FYNNEI. CDR3 protein: CASRTGTGDSLLHF. The CDR3 nucleotides read TGTGCCAGCAGGACCGGGACAGGGGATTCGCTCCTCCACTTT.

The J gene is TRBJ1-2, the V gene TRBV3-1 (or the pseudogene TRBV3-2), with a tentative D call TRBD1 (6 bases). The germline V gene has CDR1 LGHDT and CDR2 YNNKEL (reference sequence). The CDR3 has 13 residues. Trimming removed 3 bases from V and 6 bases from J, with 11 bases in between. DNA for the CDR3: TGTGCCAGCAGCCATTTAGCAGGGGATGGCTACACCTTC. Its translation is CASSHLAGDGYTF.

The V and J genes are TRBV19 and TRBJ1-2; tentative D call: TRBD1 (6 bases). Per germline, CDR1 LNHDA and CDR2 SQIVND (reference sequence). The V end was cut by 4 bases, the J end by 0 bases, with 12 bases between. This CDR3 comprises 15 residues. This chain's CDR3 is CASSTRQVANYGYTF. The CDR3 bases are TGTGCCAGTAGTACCAGACAGGTTGCTAACTATGGCTACACCTTC.

The chain carries TRBV10-3 and TRBJ1-1; 7 positions agree with TRBD1. The CDR3 is 14 amino acids. Per the germline V gene, CDR1 is ENHRY and CDR2 is SYGVKD. Germline trimming cut 6 bases from V and 2 bases from J; bases unmatched to any gene: 6. The CDR3 bases are TGTGCCATCAGGTCCGGGACAGATAACACTGAAGCTTTCTTT. This codes for CAIRSGTDNTEAFF.

V and J are TRBV7-9 and TRBJ2-5, with TRBD2 matching 9 bases. Looked up from germline, CDR1 is SEHNR and CDR2 is FQNEAQ (reference sequence). The length of the CDR3 is 15 residues. Germline trimming cut 1 base from V and 2 bases from J; bases unmatched to any gene: 2. This CDR3 is CASSLGLAGQETQYF. The CDR3 DNA reads as TGTGCCAGCAGCTTAGGGCTAGCGGGGCAAGAGACCCAGTACTTC.

The rearrangement uses TRBV7-2 and TRBJ2-3; no clear D. From germline, CDR1 is SGHTA and CDR2 FQGNSA. The CDR3 spans 15 residues. V was trimmed by 2 bases and J by 2 bases, leaving 11 bases between them. CDR3 sequence reads: CASSLIGSSTDTQYF. The CDR3 nucleotides read TGTGCCAGCAGCTTAATCGGGTCCTCCACAGATACGCAGTATTTT.

The rearrangement links TRBV5-1 to TRBJ1-2; 8 bases fit TRBD1. Germline V lookup: CDR1 SGHRS, CDR2 YFSETQ. The CDR3 covers 14 residues. After removal of 4 bases from V and 0 bases from J, the junction contained 2 bases not matched to a gene. CDR3 sequence reads: CASSPQGANYGYTF. The DNA of the CDR3 is TGCGCCAGCAGCCCACAGGGGGCTAACTATGGCTACACCTTC.

The CDR3 DNA reads as TGTGCCAGCAGCCCGATATGGACAGGGCAGGTGGATGAGCAGTTCTTC. Translation gives CASSPIWTGQVDEQFF. The genes are TRBV7-9 and TRBJ2-1; 8 bases match TRBD1. V shed 5 bases, J shed 8 bases, and the junction held 14 bases outside the gene matches. The CDR3 length is 16 residues. CDR1 and CDR2 (germline): SEHNR, FQNEAQ (reference sequence).

The chain links TRBV5-1 to TRBJ1-2; a possible D gene is TRBD1 (5 bases). The V gene's germline CDR1 is SGHRS and CDR2 YFSETQ. The CDR3 extends over 13 amino acids. Trimming removed 4 bases at V and 0 bases at J, with 7 bases between. The CDR3: CASSRDSNYGYTF. The CDR3 coding sequence is TGCGCCAGCAGCCGGGACTCTAACTATGGCTACACCTTC.

The genes are TRBV5-1 and TRBJ2-1, with TRBD2 matching 7 bases. The junction had 8 bases not matched to a gene; V was cut back by 4 bases and J by 10 bases. The CDR3 extends over 13 amino acids. Germline CDR1 reads SGHRS; CDR2 reads YFSETQ. Here the CDR3 DNA reads TGCGCCAGCAGCCCAGGGACTAATCAAGAGCAGTTCTTC. Its translation: CASSPGTNQEQFF.

This clone occurred once. This chain connects TRBV5-1 to TRBJ2-5; 8 positions match TRBD2. Germline CDR1 is SGHRS and CDR2 is YFSETQ. The trim removed 0 bases at V and 4 bases at J, leaving 5 bases unmatched. This CDR3 region has 15 residues. The CDR3: CASSLDGGAVETQYF. The DNA for the CDR3 is TGCGCCAGCAGCTTGGACGGGGGGGCCGTAGAGACCCAGTACTTC.

This clone was seen at least ten times. The chain employs TRBV5-1 and TRBJ2-1, with TRBD1 matching 8 bases. Unmatched junction bases numbered 9, after V lost 0 bases and J lost 10 bases. There are 15 residues in the CDR3. CDR1 is SGHRS and CDR2 is YFSETQ in the germline V gene. The CDR3 DNA reads as TGCGCCAGCAGCTTGGGGGACAGGATTCTACCCGAGCAGTTCTTC. It is translated as CASSLGDRILPEQFF.

V gene TRBV6-1 combines with J gene TRBJ1-3; D gene ambiguous. The CDR3 is 12 amino acids. V lost 8 bases to trimming and J lost 1 base, with 6 bases between them. CDR1 and CDR2 from the germline V gene are MNHNS and SASEGT. The CDR3 loop reads CASEGSGNTIYF. In DNA form, the CDR3 reads TGTGCCAGCGAGGGTTCTGGAAACACCATATATTTT.

There are a few counts of this clone. This chain connects TRBV28 to TRBJ1-1; possible D gene TRBD1, 6 bases. V dropped 7 bases and J dropped 5 bases, with 14 bases sitting between them. The CDR3 is 13 residues long. From germline, CDR1 is MDHEN and CDR2 SYDVKM. In DNA form, the CDR3 reads TGTGCCAGCAAACCGACAGGTGCGACTGAAGCTTTCTTT. This sequence encodes CASKPTGATEAFF.

This chain links TRBV7-3 with TRBJ1-3; D unclear. In germline, CDR1 is SGHTA, CDR2 FQGTGA. Trimming shortened V by 5 bases and J by 0 bases, and 11 bases separated the two germline ends. This CDR3 has 15 residues. The CDR3 loop reads CASSASGNSGNTIYF. In DNA, the CDR3 is TGTGCCAGCAGCGCGAGTGGTAACTCTGGAAACACCATATATTTT.

This clone was observed once. The gene calls are TRBV5-1 and TRBJ1-4; D call uncertain. V lost 4 bases to trimming and J lost 0 bases, with 7 bases between them. The CDR3 covers 14 residues. Germline lookup yields CDR1 SGHRS and CDR2 YFSETQ. This CDR3 reads CASSLGATNEKLFF. The CDR3 bases are TGCGCCAGCAGCCTCGGGGCAACTAATGAAAAACTGTTTTTT.

The rearrangement links TRBV10-3 to TRBJ2-2, with 7 bases identical to TRBD1. The CDR3 covers 13 residues. The ends lost 10 bases at V and 3 bases at J; junction bases unmatched: 5. CDR1 is ENHRY, CDR2 SYGVKD, per germline. CDR3 sequence reads: CATQGGDTGELFF. The CDR3 DNA is TGTGCCACCCAAGGGGGCGACACCGGGGAGCTGTTTTTT.

The chain carries TRBV5-1 and TRBJ2-2, with 7 positions matching TRBD1. This CDR3 comprises 15 residues. V lost 4 bases and J lost 5; bases outside the gene matches: 8. The V gene's germline CDR1 is SGHRS and CDR2 YFSETQ. This chain's CDR3 is CASSLQGVLTGELFF. As DNA, the CDR3 is TGCGCCAGCAGCCTGCAGGGGGTTCTAACCGGGGAGCTGTTTTTT.

V and J are TRBV7-6 and TRBJ1-2, with D perhaps matching TRBD1 (6 bases). This CDR3 comprises 14 residues. The V end was cut by 5 bases, the J end by 4 bases, with 14 bases between. Germline CDR1 reads SGHVS; CDR2 reads FNYEAQ. CDR3 nucleotides: TGTGCCAGCAGCCTCCAACAGGGTGGCTATGGCTACACCTTC. Protein product: CASSLQQGGYGYTF.

The chain couples TRBV19 to TRBJ2-7, with a tentative D call TRBD2 (5 bases). V lost 1 base to trimming and J lost 4 bases, with 11 bases between them. This CDR3 comprises 14 residues. CDR1 LNHDA and CDR2 SQIVND come from the germline V gene (reference sequence). CDR3 protein: CASSIAPGTYEQYF. Here the CDR3 DNA reads TGTGCCAGTAGTATAGCCCCGGGAACTTACGAGCAGTACTTC.

The gene calls are TRBV6-5 and TRBJ2-5; perhaps TRBD1 as D (5 bases). Germline V gives CDR1 MNHEY, CDR2 SVGAGI. This CDR3 has 16 amino acids. V was clipped by 0 bases and J by 1 base, with 12 bases between them. The CDR3 bases are TGTGCCAGCAGTTACTCGTTATGGGGCACCCAAGAGACCCAGTACTTC. This codes for CASSYSLWGTQETQYF.

This clone was seen a single time. V is TRBV13 and J is TRBJ2-7, with TRBD2 as a possible D gene (5 bases). V gave up 3 bases and J gave up 3 bases, with 42 bases separating them. Germline-derived CDR1 and CDR2 are PRHDT and FYEKMQ (reference sequence). This CDR3 comprises 24 residues. The DNA of the CDR3 is TGTGCCAGCAGCTTGGCGGCGACCCCGGGGAGCCTGAAACTAGAAGATCAACCCTACTACGAGCAGTACGTC. This sequence encodes CASSLAATPGSLKLEDQPYYEQYV.

The chain is built from TRBV5-5 and TRBJ2-7; 10 bases are shared with TRBD1. The J segment lost 4 bases and the V segment lost 4 bases, leaving 14 bases of the junction unmatched. The CDR3 consists of 17 residues. Germline V gene lookup returns CDR1 SGHKS and CDR2 YYEKEE (reference sequence). The CDR3 bases are TGTGCCAGCAGCCGCCGCGACAGGGGGCAACCCGGATACGAGCAGTACGTC. Residues: CASSRRDRGQPGYEQYV.

CDR3 amino acids: CASSDRGIYEQYV. The CDR3 DNA reads TGTGCCAGCAGTGACAGGGGTATCTACGAGCAGTACGTC. The V call is TRBV6-1, the J call TRBJ2-7; D might be TRBD1 (6 bases). The V end lost 3 bases, the J end lost 3 bases, and 9 bases lay between the germline ends. The CDR3 covers 13 residues. Germline lookup yields CDR1 MNHNS and CDR2 SASEGT.

The V call is TRBV20-1, the J call TRBJ2-1; tentative D call: TRBD1 (6 bases). The CDR3 spans 11 residues. V dropped 4 bases and J dropped 10 bases, with 11 bases sitting between them. Germline CDR1 reads DFQATT; CDR2 reads SNEGSKA (reference sequence). CDR3 sequence reads: CSATQGHEQFF. In DNA form, the CDR3 reads TGCAGTGCTACCCAGGGGCACGAGCAGTTCTTC.

This sequence joins TRBV24-1 and TRBJ2-2; 10 nucleotides match TRBD1. Per the germline V gene, CDR1 is KGHDR and CDR2 is SFDVKD. CDR3 size: 18 residues. V shed 3 bases and J 0 bases; nucleotides not matched to a gene: 6. The CDR3 region is CATSDPRQGASNTGELFF. Written as DNA, the CDR3 is TGTGCCACCAGTGATCCCAGACAGGGGGCTTCGAACACCGGGGAGCTGTTTTTT.

This clone was seen more than once but under ten times. The V and J genes are TRBV4-1 and TRBJ2-5; 11 nucleotides agree with TRBD2. V shed 1 base and J 5 bases; nucleotides not matched to a gene: 9. The CDR3 contains 17 residues. From germline, CDR1 is MGHRA and CDR2 YSYEKL. The CDR3: CASSQGLAGGPGETQYF. In DNA form, the CDR3 reads TGCGCCAGCAGCCAAGGATTAGCGGGGGGGCCTGGGGAGACCCAGTACTTC.

This chain joins TRBV7-6 and TRBJ1-3; D perhaps matches TRBD1 (5 bases). The CDR3 loop spans 15 amino acids. Germline assignment: CDR1 SGHVS and CDR2 FNYEAQ. V was shortened by 5 bases and J by 0 bases, with 11 bases between the two germline ends. The CDR3 reads CASSRQSNSGNTIYF. The CDR3 DNA reads TGTGCCAGCAGCCGACAGTCCAACTCTGGAAACACCATATATTTT.